This TCR beta chain was retrieved from a study of CD8 T cells in ankylosing spondylitis. Quantitative 5'-RACE with molecular barcodes produced the TCR beta libraries. TCRdb used MiXCR to reprocess the 5' RACE reads, holding one entry per CDR3 protein. The table lists fewer than 450,000 distinct CDR3 sequences, 15% to 20% of them singletons. The V end was cut by 1 base, the J end by 7 bases, with 6 bases between. Germline V lookup: CDR1 SGHRS, CDR2 YFSETQ. The CDR3 covers 13 residues. Study outcomes and limitations: Apparently characteristic of ankylosing spondylitis blood was a TCR beta motif (eight highly homologous variants). The clones that were linked to disease were reported to be significantly enriched in matched synovial fluid samples from ankylosing spondylitis patients.

Regarding this clonotype: What it binds is unknown.

Sequences were obtained from blood, either unsorted or a sorted T cell fraction (not recorded which). The sequence came from a male donor with ankylosing spondylitis. J is TRBJ1-6 and V is TRBV5-1, with D uncertain. Here the CDR3 reads CASSLRENSPLHF. CDR3 in DNA: TGCGCCAGCAGCTTGAGGGAAAATTCACCCCTCCACTTT.